The 12 T cell receptor beta chains below all came from one sample that was sequenced in a study of blood T cell repertoires in COVID-19. TCRdb's copy holds only in-frame clones and misses some; the assay was immunoSEQ multiplex PCR. The sample includes about 64,000 clones, 78% seen only once; the top ten take over 9.5%. Input material: peripheral blood. The receptor set was obtained from a man older than 75 with acute or convalescent COVID-19.

V is TRBV27 and J is TRBJ1-1, with D perhaps matching TRBD1 (6 bases). From germline, CDR1 is MNHEY and CDR2 SMNVEV (reference sequence). The V end was cut by 2 bases, the J end by 7 bases, with 11 bases between. This CDR3 spans 13 amino acids. CDR3 protein: CASSLRGGGEAFF. For the CDR3, the DNA is TGTGCCAGCAGTTTACGCGGGGGCGGTGAAGCTTTCTTT.

This chain joins TRBV2 and TRBJ2-5, with TRBD2 as a possible D gene (5 bases). The CDR3 runs to 15 residues. The V gene lost 6 bases and the J gene lost 2 bases, with 16 bases spanning the gap. Per germline, CDR1 SNHLY and CDR2 FYNNEI. The CDR3 sequence: CASRLEGAPQETQYF. In DNA, the CDR3 is TGTGCCAGCAGACTAGAGGGCGCACCACAAGAGACCCAGTACTTC.

This sequence joins TRBV5-1 and TRBJ2-7; 8 positions agree with TRBD1. The ends lost 4 bases at V and 2 bases at J; junction bases unmatched: 11. The CDR3 length is 16 residues. From germline, CDR1 is SGHRS and CDR2 YFSETQ. The CDR3 bases are TGCGCCAGCAGCCTCGTCGGGGACAGGCCGGCCTACGAGCAGTACTTC. Its protein is CASSLVGDRPAYEQYF.

V gene TRBV2 combines with J gene TRBJ1-1; maybe TRBD1 (6 bases). V gave up 6 bases and J gave up 5 bases, with 28 bases separating them. The CDR3 is made up of 18 amino acids. The germline CDR1 and CDR2 sequences are SNHLY and FYNNEI. The CDR3 sequence is CASRVQGIGFSRETEAFF. In nucleotides, the CDR3 is TGTGCCAGCAGGGTACAGGGAATCGGATTTAGTAGGGAAACTGAAGCTTTCTTT.

The chain joins TRBV18 to TRBJ2-1; the match to TRBD2 covers 16 bases. V lost 0 bases to trimming and J lost 7 bases; unmatched junction nucleotides: 0. The CDR3 contains 16 residues. Germline CDR1 is KGHSH and CDR2 is LQKENI. The CDR3 sequence: CASSPPGLAGGNEQFF. Here the CDR3 DNA reads TGTGCCAGCTCACCACCGGGACTAGCGGGAGGGAATGAGCAGTTCTTC.

This clone was detected only a few times. The rearrangement joins TRBV7-2 to TRBJ2-2, with TRBD2 as a possible D gene (7 bases). The V end lost 6 bases, the J end lost 6 bases, and 14 bases lay between the germline ends. From germline, CDR1 is SGHTA and CDR2 FQGNSA. The CDR3 contains 14 residues. The CDR3, as DNA: TGTGCCAGCAGGGACTGGGAGGGGGCCGGGGAGCTGTTTTTT. This gives the protein CASRDWEGAGELFF.

The table lists this clone with a few counts. The V gene is TRBV11-2, the J gene TRBJ2-1; TRBD2 agrees at 10 bases. This CDR3 is 16 amino acids long. Germline loops: CDR1 SGHAT, CDR2 FQNNGV. V was clipped by 3 bases and J by 7 bases; unmatched bases: 9. The CDR3 reads CASSLPTGTSVNEQFF. CDR3 coding DNA: TGTGCCAGCAGCTTGCCAACCGGGACTAGCGTAAATGAGCAGTTCTTC.

V usage is TRBV24-1 and J usage is TRBJ2-3; TRBD2 agrees at 10 bases. Germline V gene data show CDR1 as KGHDR and CDR2 as SFDVKD. V gave up 3 bases and J gave up 3 bases; unmatched junction bases: 5. This CDR3 spans 16 amino acids. DNA for the CDR3: TGTGCCACCAGTGATCCCATAGCGGGGGGTACAGATACGCAGTATTTT. This encodes CATSDPIAGGTDTQYF.

The chain has TRBV24-1 and TRBJ2-5; D gene ambiguous. The germline V gene encodes CDR1 KGHDR and CDR2 SFDVKD. The CDR3 spans 15 residues. V lost 2 bases and J lost 1, with 10 bases in between. CDR3 amino acids: CATSDSSKPQETQYF. The CDR3 coding sequence is TGTGCCACCAGTGATTCTTCGAAGCCCCAAGAGACCCAGTACTTC.

The chain uses TRBV5-8 and TRBJ2-1; TRBD1 aligns across 10 bases. CDR1 and CDR2 (germline): SGHTS, YDEGEE. This CDR3 has 17 residues. The trim removed 4 bases at V and 2 bases at J, leaving 9 bases unmatched. CDR3 DNA: TGTGCCAGCAGCCCAACCCGGGACAGGGGTCCCTACAATGAGCAGTTCTTC. This encodes CASSPTRDRGPYNEQFF.

This clone was seen only a few times. CDR3 loop: CASSLGAGPQETQYF. CDR3 DNA: TGTGCCAGCAGCTTGGGGGCAGGGCCGCAAGAGACCCAGTACTTC. The gene calls are TRBV7-3 and TRBJ2-5, with TRBD1 as a possible D gene (6 bases). The germline V and J ends were trimmed by 3 bases and 2 bases, with 13 bases remaining between them. Per the germline V gene, CDR1 is SGHTA and CDR2 is FQGTGA. This CDR3 region has 15 residues. The full variable domain, rest sourced from reference TRBV7-3 and TRBJ2-5, is GAGVSQTPSNKVTEKGKYVELRCDPISGHTALYWYRQSLGQGPEFLIYFQGTGAADDSGLPNDRFFAVRPEGSVSTLKIQRTERGDSAVYLCASSLGAGPQETQYFGPGTRLLVL.

The V and J genes are TRBV18 and TRBJ2-1; a weak D match, TRBD2 (6 bases). The germline V and J ends were trimmed by 0 bases and 2 bases, with 11 bases remaining between them. The germline V gene has CDR1 KGHSH and CDR2 LQKENI. The CDR3 is 16 residues long. This CDR3 is CASSPPSGYTYNEQFF. Here the CDR3 DNA reads TGTGCCAGCTCACCACCTAGCGGATATACCTACAATGAGCAGTTCTTC.